This TCR beta chain was identified during a study of T cells after yellow fever vaccination. Study conclusions and caveats: Clones that expanded after primary vaccination mostly reappeared after the booster (roughly 96% CD4, 88% CD8).

CDR3 size: 14 residues. V was pared by 1 base and J by 9 bases, with 12 bases between. CDR1 KGHDR and CDR2 SFDVKD come from the germline V gene. TCRdb re-derived calls from the 5' RACE reads in MiXCR, one entry per CDR3 protein. The sample contains some 320,000 distinct CDR3 sequences, 3.5% to 4.5% of which appear only once. A word on this clonotype: The antigen remains unidentified.

Source: PBMCs, taken 15 days after the yellow fever booster vaccination. The sequence was obtained from a young man who received the YFV17D yellow fever vaccine. The V and J genes are TRBV24-1 and TRBJ2-1, with D uncertain. The CDR3 DNA is TGTGCCACCAGTGATTTCCCCAGAACGGGTGAGCAGTTCTTC. Its protein is CATSDFPRTGEQFF.